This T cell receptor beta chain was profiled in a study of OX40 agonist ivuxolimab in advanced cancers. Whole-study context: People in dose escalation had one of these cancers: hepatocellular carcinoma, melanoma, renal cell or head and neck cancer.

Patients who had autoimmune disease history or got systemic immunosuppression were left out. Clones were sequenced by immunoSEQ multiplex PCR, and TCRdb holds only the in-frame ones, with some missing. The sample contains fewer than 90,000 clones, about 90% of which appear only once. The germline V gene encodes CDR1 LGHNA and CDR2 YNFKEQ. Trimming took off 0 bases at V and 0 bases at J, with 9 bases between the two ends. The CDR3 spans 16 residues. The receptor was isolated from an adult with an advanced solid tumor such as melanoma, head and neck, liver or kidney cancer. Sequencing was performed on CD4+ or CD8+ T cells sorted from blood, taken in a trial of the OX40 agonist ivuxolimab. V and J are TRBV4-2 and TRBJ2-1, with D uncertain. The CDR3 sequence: CASSQDWPRSYNEQFF. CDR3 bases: TGTGCCAGCAGCCAAGACTGGCCCCGCTCCTACAATGAGCAGTTCTTC.